The 20 T cell receptor beta chains below all came from one sample that was sequenced in a study of blood T cell repertoires in COVID-19. TCRdb's copy holds only in-frame clones and misses some; the assay was immunoSEQ multiplex PCR. The sample consists of 95,000 to 130,000 clones, almost 85% of them appearing once. Sequencing was performed on peripheral blood. All receptors derive from a man in his 70s with active or convalescent COVID-19.

CDR3 nucleotide sequence: TGTGCCAGCAGCAACCCGACAGGGACGGTGAATTCACCCCTCCACTTT. Protein sequence: CASSNPTGTVNSPLHF. The chain couples TRBV9 to TRBJ1-6; 7 bases align to TRBD1. The germline V gene has CDR1 SGDLS and CDR2 YYNGEE. CDR3 length: 16 residues. J gave up 7 bases and V 4 bases, and 11 bases lay outside the gene matches.

On this clone: Other DNA sequences in this specimen translate into the identical CDR3. The chain combines TRBV5-1 with TRBJ2-7; TRBD2 matches 10 bases. Germline CDR1 is SGHRS and CDR2 is YFSETQ. V lost 0 bases, J lost 4 bases, and 1 base stayed unmatched. CDR3 length: 14 residues. The CDR3 DNA sequence: TGCGCCAGCAGCTTGGGGACTAGCGGATACGAGCAGTACTTC. This gives the protein CASSLGTSGYEQYF.

CDR3 DNA sequence: TGCGCCAGCAGCCCGCTAGCGACAGATACGCAGTATTTT. It is translated as CASSPLATDTQYF. V usage is TRBV5-1 and J usage is TRBJ2-3; D is perhaps TRBD2 (6 bases). The CDR3 is 13 amino acids. Germline V gene sequence: CDR1 SGHRS, CDR2 YFSETQ. Trimming pared 4 bases from V and 3 bases from J, leaving 9 bases between.

The chain couples TRBV7-9 to TRBJ1-6; 7 positions match TRBD1. The ends lost 5 bases at V and 14 bases at J; junction bases unmatched: 9. This CDR3 comprises 13 residues. Germline V lookup: CDR1 SEHNR, CDR2 FQNEAQ (reference sequence). The CDR3 spells CASSTYTGAALHF. The CDR3 nucleotides read TGTGCCAGCAGCACATATACAGGGGCCGCCCTCCACTTT. The variable domain in full, with the rest retrieved from reference TRBV7-9 and TRBJ1-6, is DTGVSQNPRHKITKRGQNVTFRCDPISEHNRLYWYRQTLGQGPEFLTYFQNEAQLEKSRLLSDRFSAERPKGSFSTLEIQRTEQGDSAMYLCASSTYTGAALHFGNGTRLTVT.

V gene TRBV7-3 combines with J gene TRBJ2-3; 13 nucleotides line up with TRBD2. Germline V gene data show CDR1 as SGHTA and CDR2 as FQGTGA. The trim removed 5 bases at V and 3 bases at J, leaving 14 bases unmatched. CDR3 size: 19 residues. CDR3 bases: TGTGCCAGCAGCCCCCGACACCCGGGACTAGCGGGGACTACAGATACGCAGTATTTT. It encodes CASSPRHPGLAGTTDTQYF.

The chain has TRBV18 and TRBJ2-5; D possibly corresponds to TRBD2 (6 bases). The CDR3 runs 14 residues. Looked up from germline, CDR1 is KGHSH and CDR2 is LQKENI. V lost 3 bases and J lost 5, with 13 bases in between. The CDR3 loop reads CASSPPGGLETQYF. The CDR3 bases are TGTGCCAGCTCACCTCCTGGGGGGTTGGAGACCCAGTACTTC.

The chain is built from TRBV27 and TRBJ2-7; 7 positions match TRBD1. CDR1 and CDR2 from the germline V gene are MNHEY and SMNVEV (reference sequence). The V segment lost 0 bases and the J segment 4 bases; nucleotides outside the gene matches: 6. The CDR3 contains 15 residues. CDR3: CASSLSVGTEYEQYF. The CDR3 DNA sequence: TGTGCCAGCAGTTTATCTGTCGGGACAGAATACGAGCAGTACTTC.

The V gene is TRBV28, the J gene TRBJ1-1; perhaps TRBD1 as D (5 bases). CDR1 is MDHEN, CDR2 SYDVKM, per germline. The CDR3 sequence is 12 residues long. The ends were cut back, 3 bases at V and 10 bases at J, with 12 bases in the middle. The CDR3 loop reads CASSFSQGTAFF. CDR3 DNA: TGTGCCAGCAGTTTTTCGCAGGGCACAGCTTTCTTT.

Concerning this clone: The sample carries other DNA sequences with the same CDR3. The gene calls are TRBV5-6 and TRBJ1-3; D perhaps matches TRBD1 (6 bases). V shed 0 bases and J shed 2 bases, with 12 bases lying between them. CDR1 and CDR2 from the germline V gene are SGHDT and YYEEEE. This CDR3 region has 16 residues. CDR3 nucleotides: TGTGCCAGCAGCTTGGAACAGGGATCGGCTGGAAACACCATATATTTT. It specifies CASSLEQGSAGNTIYF.

The chain couples TRBV4-2 to TRBJ1-5; the match to TRBD1 covers 7 bases. Per germline, CDR1 LGHNA and CDR2 YNFKEQ. V lost 1 base to trimming and J lost 5 bases; unmatched junction nucleotides: 8. The CDR3 runs to 16 residues. The CDR3 reads CASSQVPGQEDQPQHF. In DNA form, the CDR3 reads TGTGCCAGCAGCCAAGTCCCCGGACAGGAGGATCAGCCCCAGCATTTT.

The J gene is TRBJ2-7, the V gene TRBV7-4; 8 bases line up with TRBD1. Germline trimming cut 5 bases from V and 3 bases from J; bases unmatched to any gene: 15. The V gene's germline CDR1 is SGHVT and CDR2 SQSDAQ. This CDR3 comprises 17 residues. Here the CDR3 reads CASSLRNDRGLNYEQYF. For the CDR3, the DNA is TGTGCCAGCAGCCTACGCAATGACAGGGGTCTAAACTACGAGCAGTACTTC. Together with reference TRBV7-4 and TRBJ2-7, the CDR3 gives the full variable domain: GAGVSQSPRYKVAKRGRDVALRCDSISGHVTLYWYRQTLGQGSEVLTYSQSDAQRDKSGRPSGRFSAERPERSVSTLKIQRTEQGDSAVYLCASSLRNDRGLNYEQYFGPGTRLTVT.

This chain uses TRBV11-3 with TRBJ2-3; TRBD2 aligns across 11 bases. Trimming took 4 bases from V and 4 from J; bases not matched to a gene: 7. The germline CDR1 and CDR2 sequences are SGHNT and YENEEA. This CDR3 spans 16 amino acids. CDR3 nucleotide sequence: TGTGCCAGCAGCTCGATAGCGGGGGGGCTGGCAGATACGCAGTATTTT. Its translation: CASSSIAGGLADTQYF.

The V call is TRBV10-3, the J call TRBJ1-1; 8 bases match TRBD1. J lost 4 bases, V lost 6 bases, and 10 bases had no gene match. The CDR3 contains 15 residues. Germline V gene data show CDR1 as ENHRY and CDR2 as SYGVKD. CDR3 sequence: CAIRDERTGGTEAFF. Written as DNA, the CDR3 is TGTGCCATCAGAGACGAAAGAACAGGGGGCACTGAAGCTTTCTTT.

The rearrangement links TRBV2 to TRBJ1-4, with a weak D call TRBD1 (5 bases). The CDR3 loop spans 16 amino acids. V lost 6 bases, J lost 0 bases, and 14 bases lay in between. Germline-derived CDR1 and CDR2 are SNHLY and FYNNEI. Written as DNA, the CDR3 is TGTGCCAGCAGGCGGGGGATGGCACCAACTAATGAAAAACTGTTTTTT. Its translation: CASRRGMAPTNEKLFF. Together with reference TRBV2 and TRBJ1-4, the CDR3 gives the full variable domain: EPEVTQTPSHQVTQMGQEVILRCVPISNHLYFYWYRQILGQKVEFLVSFYNNEISEKSEIFDDQFSVERPDGSNFTLKIRSTKLEDSAMYFCASRRGMAPTNEKLFFGSGTQLSVL.

The gene calls are TRBV11-2 and TRBJ1-3; the D is unclear. There are 13 residues in the CDR3. Trimming cost V 5 bases and J 2 bases, with 7 bases left between them. CDR1 and CDR2 from the germline V gene are SGHAT and FQNNGV. The CDR3 here is CASSPRAGNTIYF. Written as DNA, the CDR3 is TGTGCCAGCAGCCCCCGGGCTGGAAACACCATATATTTT.

The chain has TRBV9 and TRBJ2-3; 13 nucleotides agree with TRBD2. CDR1 is SGDLS, CDR2 YYNGEE, per germline. This CDR3 contains 17 residues. The V and J ends lost 4 bases and 4 bases, in that order; junction bases with no gene match: 9. The CDR3 DNA follows: TGTGCCAGCAGCCCCCGAGGACTAGCGGGAGTACCAGATACGCAGTATTTT. Translation: CASSPRGLAGVPDTQYF.

The rearrangement joins TRBV24-1 to TRBJ1-5, with D possibly TRBD1 on 6 matching bases. The V gene's germline CDR1 is KGHDR and CDR2 SFDVKD. The CDR3 spans 14 residues. V was clipped by 5 bases and J by 3 bases, with 10 bases between them. CDR3 amino acids: CATSVAGVNQPQHF. In nucleotides, the CDR3 is TGTGCCACCAGTGTTGCAGGGGTCAATCAGCCCCAGCATTTT.

V usage is TRBV12-3 or TRBV12-4 and J usage is TRBJ2-1, with D perhaps matching TRBD1 (6 bases). The CDR3 is 12 residues long. Deletions cut 5 bases from V and 7 bases from J, with 9 bases between. The DNA of the CDR3 is TGTGCCAGCAGTCCGGACAGTAATGAGCAGTTCTTC. Translated, it gives CASSPDSNEQFF.

V and J are TRBV3-1 (or the pseudogene TRBV3-2) and TRBJ2-2, with TRBD2 identical over 7 bases. V lost 0 bases, J lost 7 bases, and 2 bases stayed unmatched. The CDR3 covers 14 residues. Looked up from germline, CDR1 is LGHDT and CDR2 is YNNKEL (reference sequence). The CDR3 region has the DNA TGTGCCAGCAGCCAAGAGGGGGAGGGCGGGGAGCTGTTTTTT. As protein: CASSQEGEGGELFF.

The chain couples TRBV9 to TRBJ2-1; D gene unclear. The V end was cut by 7 bases, the J end by 0 bases, with 11 bases between. This CDR3 contains 14 residues. CDR1 is SGDLS, CDR2 YYNGEE, per germline. The CDR3 region is CASGLSSSYNEQFF. CDR3 nucleotides: TGTGCCAGCGGTTTATCGAGCTCCTACAATGAGCAGTTCTTC.